A selection of T cell receptor beta chains follows, all from one sample in a study of regulatory T cells in long-lasting Graves disease. TCRdb independently ran MiXCR on the multiplex PCR reads; one entry per CDR3 protein. The sample includes about 220,000 distinct CDR3 sequences, around 19% of them seen just once. The sample in question was peripheral blood mononuclear cells (PBMCs), obtained at new diagnosis, from a patient treated with antithyroid drugs. These receptor sequences come from a female donor with Graves disease. CDR3s include the opening cysteine and the closing phenylalanine or tryptophan. A D gene is named only where the DNA matches it firmly. Clone size is stated in some rows and not others, as once, few, many or a class when expanded.

J gene | CDR3 length | clone size | D gene | V gene | CDR3 DNA | CDR3 protein
TRBJ2-7 | 14 | many | - | TRBV6-1 | TGTGCCAGCAGTGAAGCTAGACTAGCCTACGAGCAGTACTTC | CASSEARLAYEQYF
TRBJ2-7 | 16 | many | - | TRBV10-3 | TGTGCCATCAGTGAGTCGAAAACCGGGAGCTCCTACGAGCAGTACTTC | CAISESKTGSSYEQYF
TRBJ2-5 | 14 | many | - | TRBV7-2 | TGTGCCAGCAGCTTAGGGGGCCCCTCCCGCACCCAGTACTTC | CASSLGGPSRTQYF
TRBJ2-4 | 16 | many | - | TRBV20-1 | TGCAGTGCTAGAGATAGTTCCCGGGACGGGAAAAACATTCAGTACTTC | CSARDSSRDGKNIQYF
TRBJ2-1 | 17 | - | TRBD2 | TRBV28 | TGTGCCAGCAGTTTTCAGCTAGCGGGAGTGGGGTACAATGAGCAGTTCTTC | CASSFQLAGVGYNEQFF
TRBJ1-2 | 15 | few | - | TRBV18 | TGTGCCAGCTCACCTACCACCGGTTCAGGCGAGGGCTACACCTTC | CASSPTTGSGEGYTF
TRBJ1-1 | 13 | many | - | TRBV2 | TGTGCCAGCACTGCCTCAAAGAACACTGAAGCTTTCTTT | CASTASKNTEAFF
TRBJ1-2 | 14 | many | TRBD1 | TRBV6-1 | TGTGCCAGCAGTCCCCGGGACAGGGGGTATGGCTACACCTTC | CASSPRDRGYGYTF
TRBJ2-2 | 14 | many | - | TRBV24-1 | TGTGCCACCAGGCAGGCCGGGGACACCGGGGAGCTGTTTTTT | CATRQAGDTGELFF
TRBJ2-3 | 13 | many | TRBD1 | TRBV3-1 | TGTGCCAGCAGACTGACAGGGAAAGATACGCAGTATTTT | CASRLTGKDTQYF
TRBJ2-3 | 16 | many | TRBD1 | TRBV6-2/TRBV6-3 | TGTGCCAGCAGCCGAGGGGGCCCTTTCGGCACAGATACGCAGTATTTT | CASSRGGPFGTDTQYF
TRBJ2-3 | 19 | - | TRBD2 | TRBV11-2 | TGTGCCAGCAGCTTAGCACGAACGGGGAGGGCCGTCTCCAGAGATACGCAGTATTTT | CASSLARTGRAVSRDTQYF
TRBJ2-2 | 13 | many | - | TRBV30 | TGTGCCTGGAGGTCAGGGAACACCGGGGAGCTGTTTTTT | CAWRSGNTGELFF
TRBJ2-1 | 14 | - | TRBD2 | TRBV29-1 | TGCAGCGTTTTCGGGACTAGCGCACCCAATGAGCAGTTCTTC | CSVFGTSAPNEQFF
TRBJ2-3 | 15 | few | - | TRBV12-3/TRBV12-4 | TGTGCCAGCAGTCCCGGGACACCGCGGACAGATACGCAGTATTTT | CASSPGTPRTDTQYF
TRBJ1-4 | 12 | many | - | TRBV28 | TGTGCCAGCACTGGGCTTAATGAAAAACTGTTTTTT | CASTGLNEKLFF
TRBJ2-7 | 13 | many | - | TRBV25-1 | TGTGCCAGCAGTGAGTCAGCAAGATACGAGCAGTACTTC | CASSESARYEQYF
TRBJ2-5 | 17 | many | TRBD1 | TRBV2 | TGTGCCAGCAGTGCAAGTCCGGGACAGGGGGCGCGGGAGACCCAGTACTTC | CASSASPGQGARETQYF
TRBJ1-2 | 18 | many | TRBD1 | TRBV24-1 | TGTGCCACCAGTGACGGGGACAGGGGGGGACCTCTCTACTATGGCTACACCTTC | CATSDGDRGGPLYYGYTF
TRBJ1-2 | 15 | many | - | TRBV12-3/TRBV12-4 | TGTGCCAGCAGTTTAAAGCCTGGAGGGTTCTATGGCTACACCTTC | CASSLKPGGFYGYTF
TRBJ1-2 | 17 | many | TRBD1 | TRBV24-1 | TGTGCCACCAGACGTCGGGGCAGGGGGCAGTCAAGCTATGGCTACACCTTC | CATRRRGRGQSSYGYTF
TRBJ2-3 | 14 | many | - | TRBV24-1 | TGTGCCACCAGTGCCCGTTTGGGAACAGATACGCAGTATTTT | CATSARLGTDTQYF
TRBJ1-1 | 16 | - | - | TRBV7-9 | TGTGCCAGCGACCAGACCGGCTCTTTGGTTTACACTGAAGCTTTCTTT | CASDQTGSLVYTEAFF
TRBJ2-3 | 15 | many | - | TRBV20-1 | TGCAGTGCTAGAGACTCGGTGACTAGCACAGATACGCAGTATTTT | CSARDSVTSTDTQYF
TRBJ2-5 | 16 | few | TRBD2 | TRBV25-1 | TGTGCCAGCAGTGAGGGGACTGGCGGGAGAGGAGAGACTCAGTACTTC | CASSEGTGGRGETQYF
TRBJ1-1 | 12 | - | TRBD1 | TRBV20-1 | TGCAGTCCCCGGGACAGAAACACTGAAGCTTTCTTT | CSPRDRNTEAFF
TRBJ2-7 | 14 | many | TRBD1 | TRBV6-1 | TGTGCCAGCAGCGCCACAGGGGTAAGGGACGAGCAGTACTTC | CASSATGVRDEQYF
TRBJ1-5 | 12 | many | TRBD1 | TRBV2 | TGTGCCAGCAGTGGGACAGGCCCTCCCCAGCATTTT | CASSGTGPPQHF
TRBJ1-1 | 15 | many | TRBD1 | TRBV6-1 | TGTGCCAGCACCCACGGACAGGGGCAGAACACTGAAGCTTTCTTT | CASTHGQGQNTEAFF
TRBJ1-1 | 13 | - | - | TRBV6-1 | TGTGCCAGCAGGGTCGGGTCTAACACTGAAGCTTTCTTT | CASRVGSNTEAFF
TRBJ1-2 | 12 | many | - | TRBV2 | TGTGCCAGCAGTATGGGCGACTATGGCTACACCTTC | CASSMGDYGYTF
TRBJ2-1 | 15 | many | TRBD2 | TRBV24-1 | TGTGCCACCAGTGGTGAGCGGGAGGGCTTTAATGAGCAGTTCTTC | CATSGEREGFNEQFF
TRBJ2-1 | 14 | many | - | TRBV20-1 | TGCAGTGCTAGAGGGACTACGTCTCGGAATGAGCAGTTCTTC | CSARGTTSRNEQFF
TRBJ2-2 | 17 | - | - | TRBV11-3 | TGTGCCAGCAGCTTAGGAGGGAGCGGAGCCTTCACCGGGGAGCTGTTTTTT | CASSLGGSGAFTGELFF
TRBJ2-1 | 12 | many | - | TRBV29-1 | TGCAGCGTGCTACGGAGGGACGTTGAGCAGTTCTTC | CSVLRRDVEQFF
TRBJ2-3 | 15 | - | TRBD2 | TRBV11-3 | TGTGCCAGCAGACCTGTAGCGGGAAGTACAGATACGCAGTATTTT | CASRPVAGSTDTQYF
TRBJ2-7 | 18 | - | TRBD2 | TRBV19 | TGTGCCAGTAGTAAGGTCACTGCGGGAGTATGCCCCCCCTACGAGCAGTACTTC | CASSKVTAGVCPPYEQYF
TRBJ2-5 | 12 | - | - | TRBV28 | TGTGCCCGCAGCCTCAGGAGAGAGACCCAGTACTTC | CARSLRRETQYF
TRBJ2-3 | 16 | many | - | TRBV7-2 | TGTGCCAGCAGCTTAGACAGGGCGTACAGCACAGATACGCAGTATTTT | CASSLDRAYSTDTQYF
TRBJ1-1 | 15 | - | TRBD1 | TRBV28 | TGTGCCAGCAGTGCACGACAGGGGGTGTACACTGAAGCTTTCTTT | CASSARQGVYTEAFF
TRBJ2-7 | 13 | many | - | TRBV11-3 | TGTGCCAGCAGCTTAGAGATTGACTACGAGCAGTACTTC | CASSLEIDYEQYF
TRBJ2-7 | 14 | many | - | TRBV28 | TGTGCCAGCAGCCCTAAGGGGCGATCGTACGAGCAGTACTTC | CASSPKGRSYEQYF
TRBJ1-3 | 14 | many | - | TRBV19 | TGTGCCAGTACCCCTGGGGACTCTGGAAACACCATATATTTT | CASTPGDSGNTIYF
TRBJ1-5 | 15 | - | - | TRBV19 | TGTGCCAGTAGTTGGAGGGCAGGGTTTGCTCAGCCCCAGCATTTT | CASSWRAGFAQPQHF
TRBJ2-6 | 15 | many | TRBD1 | TRBV28 | TGTGCCAGTCGACACAGGGGGTCTGGGGCCAACGTCCTGACTTTC | CASRHRGSGANVLTF
TRBJ1-2 | 12 | many | - | TRBV12-3/TRBV12-4 | TGTGCCAGCAGCCCTAGTAACTATGGCTACACCTTC | CASSPSNYGYTF
TRBJ1-2 | 15 | many | - | TRBV11-2 | TGTGCCAGCAGTCGAGGACGGGAGATTAACTATGGCTACACCTTC | CASSRGREINYGYTF
TRBJ2-5 | 16 | many | TRBD2 | TRBV9 | TGTGCCAGCAGCTCGGGACTAGCGGGGCCTCAAGAGACCCAGTACTTC | CASSSGLAGPQETQYF
TRBJ2-3 | 16 | - | - | TRBV11-2 | TGTGCCAGCAGCTCGACCGGGACGCTCGGCGCAGATACGCAGTATTTT | CASSSTGTLGADTQYF
TRBJ2-5 | 15 | - | - | TRBV2 | TGTGCCAGCAGTGAAAACCCGGGATTCCAAGAGACCCAGTACTTC | CASSENPGFQETQYF